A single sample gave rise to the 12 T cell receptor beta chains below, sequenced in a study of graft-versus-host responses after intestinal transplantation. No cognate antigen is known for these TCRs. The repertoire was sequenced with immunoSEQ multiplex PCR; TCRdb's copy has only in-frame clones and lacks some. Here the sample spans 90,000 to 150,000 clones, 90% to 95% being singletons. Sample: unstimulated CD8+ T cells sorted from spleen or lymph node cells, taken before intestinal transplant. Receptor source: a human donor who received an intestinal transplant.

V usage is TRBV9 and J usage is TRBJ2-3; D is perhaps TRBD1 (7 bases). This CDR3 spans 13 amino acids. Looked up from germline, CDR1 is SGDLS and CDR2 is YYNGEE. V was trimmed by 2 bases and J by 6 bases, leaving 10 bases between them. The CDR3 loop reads CASSVSGGDTQYF. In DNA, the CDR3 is TGTGCCAGCAGCGTTTCAGGGGGGGATACGCAGTATTTT.

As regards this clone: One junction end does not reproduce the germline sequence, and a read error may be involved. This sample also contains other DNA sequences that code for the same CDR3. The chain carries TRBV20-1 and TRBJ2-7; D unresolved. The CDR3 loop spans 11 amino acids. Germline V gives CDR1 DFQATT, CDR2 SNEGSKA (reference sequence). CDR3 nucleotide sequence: TGCAGTGCCCCCGCTAGTGGTGAGCAGTATTTC. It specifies CSAPASGEQYF.

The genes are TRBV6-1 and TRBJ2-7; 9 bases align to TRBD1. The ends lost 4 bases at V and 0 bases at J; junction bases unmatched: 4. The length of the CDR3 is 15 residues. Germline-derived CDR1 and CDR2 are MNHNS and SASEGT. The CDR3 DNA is TGTGCCAGCAGTGTGACAGGGGGAGACTCCTACGAGCAGTACTTC. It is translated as CASSVTGGDSYEQYF.

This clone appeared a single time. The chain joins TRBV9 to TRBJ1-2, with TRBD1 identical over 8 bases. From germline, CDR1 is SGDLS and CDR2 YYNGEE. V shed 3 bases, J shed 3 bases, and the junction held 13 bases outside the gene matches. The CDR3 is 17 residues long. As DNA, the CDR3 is TGTGCCAGCAGCGAGCCCAGGGGGCAGGCGAGGGACTATGGCTACACCTTC. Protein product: CASSEPRGQARDYGYTF.

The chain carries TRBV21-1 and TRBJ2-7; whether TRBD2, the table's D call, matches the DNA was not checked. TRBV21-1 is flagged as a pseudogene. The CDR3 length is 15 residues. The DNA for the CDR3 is TGTGCCAGCAGCAAAGTAGAAGCGGGTTACATCGAGCAGTACTTC. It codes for CASSKVEAGYIEQYF.

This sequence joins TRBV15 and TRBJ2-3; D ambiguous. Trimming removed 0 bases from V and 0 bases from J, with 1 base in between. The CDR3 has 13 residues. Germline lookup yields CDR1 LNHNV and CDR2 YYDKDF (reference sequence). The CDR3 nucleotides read TGTGCCACCAGCAGAGATAGCACAGATACGCAGTATTTT. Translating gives CATSRDSTDTQYF.

The CDR3 here is CASRPGRNTEAFF. DNA of the CDR3: TGTGCCAGCAGACCGGGCCGGAACACTGAAGCTTTCTTT. V gene TRBV5-5 combines with J gene TRBJ1-1; D uncertain. There are 13 residues in the CDR3. Germline CDR1 and CDR2: SGHKS and YYEKEE (reference sequence). V was cut by 5 bases and J by 1 base, with 9 bases left in between.

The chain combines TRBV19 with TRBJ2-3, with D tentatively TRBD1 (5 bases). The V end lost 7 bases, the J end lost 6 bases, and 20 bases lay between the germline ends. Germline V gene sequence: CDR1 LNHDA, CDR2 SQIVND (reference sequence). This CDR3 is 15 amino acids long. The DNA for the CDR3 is TGTGCCAGTACCCAGGGCGCAATAGGTACGGATACGCAGTATTTT. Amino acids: CASTQGAIGTDTQYF.

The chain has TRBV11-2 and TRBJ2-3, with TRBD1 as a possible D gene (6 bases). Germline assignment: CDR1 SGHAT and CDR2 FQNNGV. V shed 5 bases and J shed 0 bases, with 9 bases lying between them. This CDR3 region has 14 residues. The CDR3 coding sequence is TGTGCCAGCAGCCCAACAGGGAGCACAGATACGCAGTATTTT. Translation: CASSPTGSTDTQYF.

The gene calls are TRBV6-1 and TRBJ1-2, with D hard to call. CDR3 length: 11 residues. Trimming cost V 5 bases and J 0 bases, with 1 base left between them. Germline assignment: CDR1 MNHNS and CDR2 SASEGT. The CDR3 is CASSPNYGYTF. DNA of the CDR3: TGTGCCAGCAGTCCTAACTATGGCTACACCTTC.

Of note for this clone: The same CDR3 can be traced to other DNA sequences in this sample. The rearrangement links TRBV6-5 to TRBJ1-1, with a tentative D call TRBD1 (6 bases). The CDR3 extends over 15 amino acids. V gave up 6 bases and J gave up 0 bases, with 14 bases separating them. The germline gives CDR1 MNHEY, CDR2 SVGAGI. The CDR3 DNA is TGTGCCAGCAGGGGGGCACTCTCCATGAACACTGAAGCTTTCTTT. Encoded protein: CASRGALSMNTEAFF.

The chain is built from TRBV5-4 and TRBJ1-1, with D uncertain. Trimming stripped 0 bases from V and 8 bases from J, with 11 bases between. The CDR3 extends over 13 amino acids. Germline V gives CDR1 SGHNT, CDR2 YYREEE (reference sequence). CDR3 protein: CASSLGGRAEAFF. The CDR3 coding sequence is TGTGCCAGCAGCTTGGGTGGACGGGCCGAAGCTTTCTTT.